This passage covers 3 T cell receptor beta chains from one sample sequenced in a study of blood T cell repertoires in COVID-19. Assay used: immunoSEQ multiplex PCR; TCRdb lists only in-frame clones, some missing. The sample yields around 270,000 clones, around 82% seen once. Sequenced material: peripheral blood. All receptors derive from a person aged 65 to 79 with COVID-19, enrolled during active disease.

The chain carries TRBV5-4 and TRBJ1-6; 9 positions agree with TRBD1. The CDR3 has 18 amino acids. V shed 1 base and J 7 bases; nucleotides not matched to a gene: 12. CDR1 SGHNT and CDR2 YYREEE come from the germline V gene (reference sequence). CDR3 residues: CASSLPGQGTSINSPLHF. CDR3 nucleotides: TGTGCCAGCAGCTTGCCGGGACAGGGAACGAGTATCAATTCACCCCTCCACTTT.

J is TRBJ1-3 and V is TRBV18; D is unclear. CDR3 length: 17 amino acids. V shed 1 base and J shed 0 bases, with 13 bases lying between them. Germline V gene lookup returns CDR1 KGHSH and CDR2 LQKENI. The CDR3 is CASSPLGGSHSGNTIYF. In DNA form, the CDR3 reads TGTGCCAGCTCACCACTCGGCGGCAGCCACTCTGGAAACACCATATATTTT.

V is TRBV27 and J is TRBJ2-1; D might be TRBD2 (6 bases). CDR1 and CDR2 from the germline V gene are MNHEY and SMNVEV (reference sequence). This CDR3 contains 16 residues. Trimming pared 7 bases from V and 5 bases from J, leaving 21 bases between. The CDR3: CASTSRTKRADNEQFF. CDR3 bases: TGTGCCAGCACCTCTCGGACTAAGCGGGCTGACAATGAGCAGTTCTTC.